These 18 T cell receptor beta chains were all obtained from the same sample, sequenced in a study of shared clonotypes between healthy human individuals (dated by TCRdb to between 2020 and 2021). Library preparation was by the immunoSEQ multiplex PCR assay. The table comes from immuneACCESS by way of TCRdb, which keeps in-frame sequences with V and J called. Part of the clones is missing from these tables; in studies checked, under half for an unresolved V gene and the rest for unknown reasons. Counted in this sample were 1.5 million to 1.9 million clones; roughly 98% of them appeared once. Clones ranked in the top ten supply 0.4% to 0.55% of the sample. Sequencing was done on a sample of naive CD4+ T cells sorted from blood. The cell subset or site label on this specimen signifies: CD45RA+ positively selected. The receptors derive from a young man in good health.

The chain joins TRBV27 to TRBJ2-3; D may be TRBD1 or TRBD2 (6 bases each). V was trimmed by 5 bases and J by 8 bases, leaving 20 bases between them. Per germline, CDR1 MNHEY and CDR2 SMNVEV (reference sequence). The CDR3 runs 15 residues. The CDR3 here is CASSTGASHLGTQYF. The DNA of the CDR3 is TGTGCCAGCAGTACGGGGGCATCCCATTTGGGTACGCAGTATTTT.

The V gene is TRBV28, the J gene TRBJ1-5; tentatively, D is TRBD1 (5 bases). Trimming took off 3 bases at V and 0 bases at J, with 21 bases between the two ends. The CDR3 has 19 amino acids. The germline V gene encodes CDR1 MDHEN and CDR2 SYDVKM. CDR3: CASSFRFVGRSNSNQPQHF. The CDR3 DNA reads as TGTGCCAGCAGTTTCCGATTTGTGGGACGTTCAAATAGCAATCAGCCCCAGCATTTT.

Here the CDR3 reads CASRPGTSFRGEQFF. The CDR3 DNA reads TGTGCCAGCAGGCCCGGGACTAGCTTTAGAGGTGAGCAGTTCTTC. J is TRBJ2-1 and V is TRBV28, with 9 bases lining up with TRBD2. This CDR3 region has 15 residues. Per germline, CDR1 MDHEN and CDR2 SYDVKM. V lost 6 bases, J lost 9 bases, and 12 bases stayed unmatched.

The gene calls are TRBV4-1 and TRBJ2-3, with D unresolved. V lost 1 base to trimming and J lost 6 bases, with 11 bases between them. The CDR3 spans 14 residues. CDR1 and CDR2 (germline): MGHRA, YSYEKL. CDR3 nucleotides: TGCGCCAGCAGCCAAGTGTCGCTGGGGGATACGCAGTATTTT. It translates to CASSQVSLGDTQYF.

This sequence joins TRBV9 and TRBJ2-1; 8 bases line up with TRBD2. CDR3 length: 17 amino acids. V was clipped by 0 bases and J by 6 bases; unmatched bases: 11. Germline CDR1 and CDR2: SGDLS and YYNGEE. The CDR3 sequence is CASSVALNGRVGNEQFF. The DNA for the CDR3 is TGTGCCAGCAGCGTAGCTTTGAACGGGAGGGTTGGCAATGAGCAGTTCTTC.

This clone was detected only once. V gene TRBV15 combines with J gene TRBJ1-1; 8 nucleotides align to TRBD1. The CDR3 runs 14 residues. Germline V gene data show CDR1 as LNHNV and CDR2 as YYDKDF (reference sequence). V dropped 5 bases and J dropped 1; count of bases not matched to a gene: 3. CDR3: CATSYGQGNTEAFF. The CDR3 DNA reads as TGTGCCACCAGCTATGGACAGGGGAACACTGAAGCTTTCTTT. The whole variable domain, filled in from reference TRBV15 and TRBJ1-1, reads DAMVIQNPRYQVTQFGKPVTLSCSQTLNHNVMYWYQQKSSQAPKLLFHYYDKDFNNEADTPDNFQSRRPNTSFCFLDIRSPGLGDTAMYLCATSYGQGNTEAFFGQGTRLTVV.

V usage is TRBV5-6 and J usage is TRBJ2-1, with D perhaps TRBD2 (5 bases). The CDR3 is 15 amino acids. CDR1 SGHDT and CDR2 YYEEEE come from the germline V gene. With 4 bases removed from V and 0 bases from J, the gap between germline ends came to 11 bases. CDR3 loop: CASSPLEGSYNEQFF. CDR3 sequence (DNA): TGTGCCAGCAGCCCACTCGAGGGCTCCTACAATGAGCAGTTCTTC.

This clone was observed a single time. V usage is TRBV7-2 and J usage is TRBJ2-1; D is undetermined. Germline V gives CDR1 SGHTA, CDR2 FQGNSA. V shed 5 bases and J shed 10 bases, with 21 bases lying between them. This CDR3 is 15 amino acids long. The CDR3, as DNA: TGTGCCAGCAGCGCACTGGGGTGGGTGATTGGAGAGCAGTTCTTC. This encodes CASSALGWVIGEQFF.

The CDR3 region is CSVRVNEQFF. CDR3 DNA: TGCAGCGTCAGGGTAAATGAGCAGTTCTTC. The chain combines TRBV29-1 with TRBJ2-1; TRBD1 might be the D (5 bases). The CDR3 consists of 10 residues. V gave up 6 bases and J gave up 7 bases, with 7 bases separating them. CDR1 and CDR2 from the germline V gene are SQVTM and ANQGSEA.

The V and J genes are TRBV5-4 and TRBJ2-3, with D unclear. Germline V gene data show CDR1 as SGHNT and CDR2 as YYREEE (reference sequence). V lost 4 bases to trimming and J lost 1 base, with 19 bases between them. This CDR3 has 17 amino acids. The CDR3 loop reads CASSRLGSKSGTDTQYF. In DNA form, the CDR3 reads TGTGCCAGCAGCAGACTGGGGTCCAAATCTGGCACAGATACGCAGTATTTT.

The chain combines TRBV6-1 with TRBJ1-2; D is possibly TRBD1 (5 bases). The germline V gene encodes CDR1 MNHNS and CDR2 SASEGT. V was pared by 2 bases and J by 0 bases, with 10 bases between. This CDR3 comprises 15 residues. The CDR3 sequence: CASSEHGGANYGYTF. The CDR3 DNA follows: TGTGCCAGCAGTGAACATGGGGGAGCTAACTATGGCTACACCTTC.

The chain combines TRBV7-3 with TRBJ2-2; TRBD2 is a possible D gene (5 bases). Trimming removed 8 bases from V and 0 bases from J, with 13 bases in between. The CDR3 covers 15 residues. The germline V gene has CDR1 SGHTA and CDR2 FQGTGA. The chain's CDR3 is CASAPRRSNTGELFF. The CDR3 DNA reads TGTGCCAGCGCCCCCCGGAGGTCGAACACCGGGGAGCTGTTTTTT.

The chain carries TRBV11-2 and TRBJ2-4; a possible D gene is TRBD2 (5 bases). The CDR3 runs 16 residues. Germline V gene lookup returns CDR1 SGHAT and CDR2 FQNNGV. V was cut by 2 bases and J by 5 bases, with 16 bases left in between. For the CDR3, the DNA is TGTGCCAGCAGCTTATTTACTGGCGGGTCGGAAAACATTCAGTACTTC. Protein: CASSLFTGGSENIQYF.

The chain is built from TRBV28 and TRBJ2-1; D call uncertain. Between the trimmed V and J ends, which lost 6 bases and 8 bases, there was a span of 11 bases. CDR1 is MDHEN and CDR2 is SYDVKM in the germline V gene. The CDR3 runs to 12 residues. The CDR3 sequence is CASRSLRDEQFF. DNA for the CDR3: TGTGCCAGCAGGTCTTTACGGGATGAGCAGTTCTTC. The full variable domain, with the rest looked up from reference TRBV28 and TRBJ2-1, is DVKVTQSSRYLVKRTGEKVFLECVQDMDHENMFWYRQDPGLGLRLIYFSYDVKMKEKGDIPEGYSVSREKKERFSLILESASTNQTSMYLCASRSLRDEQFFGPGTRLTVL.

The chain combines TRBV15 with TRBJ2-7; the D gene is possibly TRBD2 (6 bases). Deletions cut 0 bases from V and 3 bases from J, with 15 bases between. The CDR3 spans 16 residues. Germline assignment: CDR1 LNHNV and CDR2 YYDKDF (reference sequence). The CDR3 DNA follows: TGTGCCACCAGCAGAGAAATTCCGGGACTTAACTACGAGCAGTACTTC. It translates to CATSREIPGLNYEQYF.

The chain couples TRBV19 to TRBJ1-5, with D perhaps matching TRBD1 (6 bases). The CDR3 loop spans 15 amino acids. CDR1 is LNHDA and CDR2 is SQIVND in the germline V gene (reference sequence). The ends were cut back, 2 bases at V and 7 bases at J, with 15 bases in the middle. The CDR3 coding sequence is TGTGCCAGTAGTATATCCGGGGACATTAAACAGCCCCAGCATTTT. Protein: CASSISGDIKQPQHF.

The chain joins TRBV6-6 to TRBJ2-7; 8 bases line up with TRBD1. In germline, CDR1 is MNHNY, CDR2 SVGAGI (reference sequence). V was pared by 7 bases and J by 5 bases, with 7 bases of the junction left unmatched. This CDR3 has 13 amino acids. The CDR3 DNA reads TGTGCCAGCAATACAGGGGGAAGGAACGAGCAGTACTTC. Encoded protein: CASNTGGRNEQYF.

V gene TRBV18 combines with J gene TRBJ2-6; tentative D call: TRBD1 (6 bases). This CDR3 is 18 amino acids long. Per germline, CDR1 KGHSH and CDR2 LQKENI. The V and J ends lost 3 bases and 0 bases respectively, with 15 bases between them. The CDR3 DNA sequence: TGTGCCAGCTCACCGTTGACAGGTACCAGCTCTGGGGCCAACGTCCTGACTTTC. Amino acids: CASSPLTGTSSGANVLTF. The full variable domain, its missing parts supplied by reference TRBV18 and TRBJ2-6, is NAGVMQNPRHLVRRRGQEARLRCSPMKGHSHVYWYRQLPEEGLKFMVYLQKENIIDESGMPKERFSAEFPKEGPSILRIQQVVRGDSAAYFCASSPLTGTSSGANVLTFGAGSRLTVL.